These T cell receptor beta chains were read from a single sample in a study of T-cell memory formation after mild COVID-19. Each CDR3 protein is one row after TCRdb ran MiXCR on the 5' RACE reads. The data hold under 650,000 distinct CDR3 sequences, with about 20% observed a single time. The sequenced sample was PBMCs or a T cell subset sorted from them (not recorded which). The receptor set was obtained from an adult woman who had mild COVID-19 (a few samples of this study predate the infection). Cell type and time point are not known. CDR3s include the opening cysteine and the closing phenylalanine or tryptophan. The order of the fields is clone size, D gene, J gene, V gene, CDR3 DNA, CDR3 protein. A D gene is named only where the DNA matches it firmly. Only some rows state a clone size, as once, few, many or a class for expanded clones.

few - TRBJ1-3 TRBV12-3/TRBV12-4 TGTGCCAGCAGTCTCCGGGGGCGGGTAGGAAACACCATATATTTT CASSLRGRVGNTIYF
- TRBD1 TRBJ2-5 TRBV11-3 TGTGCCAGCAGCCCCCGGACAGGCGGGGAGACCCAGTACTTC CASSPRTGGETQYF
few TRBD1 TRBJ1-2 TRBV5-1 TGCGCCAGCAGCTTGTGGGGACAGGGTAGGGATGGCTACACCTTC CASSLWGQGRDGYTF
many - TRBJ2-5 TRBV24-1 TGTGCCACCAGTGATTTTGGCCAGGGTGGTAAGACCCAGTACTTC CATSDFGQGGKTQYF
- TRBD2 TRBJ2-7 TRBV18 TGTGCCAGCTCCCCAGGTCTCATGGGACTAGCGGGAGGGGACGACTACCTGGGCTCCTACGAGCAGTACTTC CASSPGLMGLAGGDDYLGSYEQYF
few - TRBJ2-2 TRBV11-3 TGTGCCAGCAGCTCCGCTGGCATAGGGGAGCTGTTTTTT CASSSAGIGELFF
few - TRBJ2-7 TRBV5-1 TGCGCCAGCAGCTTCTCGGACACCTCCTACGAGCAGTACTTC CASSFSDTSYEQYF
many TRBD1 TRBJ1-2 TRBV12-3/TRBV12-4 TGTGCCAGCAGTCGCCGGGACAGGGACTATGGCTACACCTTC CASSRRDRDYGYTF
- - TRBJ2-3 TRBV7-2 TGTGCCAGCAGCTCCCTCGGGCATAGCACAGATACGCAGTATTTT CASSSLGHSTDTQYF
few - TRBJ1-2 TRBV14 TGTGCCAGCAGCCTGGCGGGGGCCGTCCTCAGGGGCTACACCTTC CASSLAGAVLRGYTF
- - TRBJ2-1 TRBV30 TGTGCCTGGAGTGTAGGGGGGCAGTTCAATGAGCAGTTCTTC CAWSVGGQFNEQFF
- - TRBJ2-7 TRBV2 TGTGCCAGTATCGGGGGCTACGAGCAGTACTTC CASIGGYEQYF
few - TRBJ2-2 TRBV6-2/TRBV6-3 TGTGCCAGCAGTTACCCCGCCGGCGGGGAGCTGTTTTTT CASSYPAGGELFF
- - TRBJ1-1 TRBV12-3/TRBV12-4 TGTGCCAGCAGTTTACGGCGAAACTTTGAAGCTTTCTTT CASSLRRNFEAFF
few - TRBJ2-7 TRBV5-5 TGTGCCAGCAGCTTGGATGGGGCAGGCCCTCGGGCCGAGCAGTACTTC CASSLDGAGPRAEQYF
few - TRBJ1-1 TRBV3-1 TGTGCCAGCAGGGCCACGACAGGGAACACTGAAGCTTTCTTT CASRATTGNTEAFF
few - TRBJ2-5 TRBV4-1 TGCGCCAGCAGCCAAGAAGTACTGGGGGGGCGAGAGACCCAGTACTTC CASSQEVLGGRETQYF
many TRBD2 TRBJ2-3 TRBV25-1 TGTGCCAGCAGTGAATCCTCGACTAGCGGGGGGGCAGAGGATACGCAGTATTTT CASSESSTSGGAEDTQYF
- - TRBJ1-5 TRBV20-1 TGCAGTGCTAGAGATTTGAGGGGCTATCAGCCCCAGCATTTT CSARDLRGYQPQHF
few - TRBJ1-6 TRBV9 TGTGCCAGCAGCGTAGATGGGGCCTATAATTCACCCCTCCACTTT CASSVDGAYNSPLHF
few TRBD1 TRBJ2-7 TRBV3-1 TGTGCCAGCCGATCCAGGGGGACCTCCTACGAGCAGTACTTC CASRSRGTSYEQYF
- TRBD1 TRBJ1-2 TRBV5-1 TGCGCCAGCAGCTCTGGACAGGACACTTATGGCTACACCTTC CASSSGQDTYGYTF
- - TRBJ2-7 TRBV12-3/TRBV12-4 TGTGCCAGCAGTTTAGCTGGGGCGGGATGGGCGTACTTC CASSLAGAGWAYF
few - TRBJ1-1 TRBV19 TGTGCCAGTACCTCTACCTGGGGCACTGAAGCTTTCTTT CASTSTWGTEAFF
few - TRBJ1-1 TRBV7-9 TGTGCCAGCAGCTTTGGGGGGTTAGTCACTGAAGCTTTCTTT CASSFGGLVTEAFF
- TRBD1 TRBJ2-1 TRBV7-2 TGTGCCAGCAGCCATCCGGGTGGTCAGACAGGGCAAAGCTCCTACAATGAGCAGTTCTTC CASSHPGGQTGQSSYNEQFF
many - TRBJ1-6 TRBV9 TGTGCCAGCAGCGACGGGGGCAGCTCCTATAATTCACCCCTCCACTTT CASSDGGSSYNSPLHF